Following are 14 T cell receptor beta chains from one sample sequenced in a study of neoadjuvant anti-PD-1 for oral cavity cancer. Generated by immunoSEQ multiplex PCR, the TCRdb table keeps only in-frame clones and is missing some. The table lists over 65,000 clones, roughly nine tenths of them singletons. Time point of the sample: after neoadjuvant nivolumab, at surgical resection. Sequences were derived from PBMCs, sampled after nivolumab (anti-PD-1) treatment. These receptors all stem from a person aged 35 to 85 with oral cavity squamous cell carcinoma.

Only one count was recorded for this clone. One junction end disagrees with the germline gene, perhaps due to a read error. The genes are TRBV7-7 and TRBJ2-2, with TRBD1 matching 7 bases. Per germline, CDR1 SSHAT and CDR2 FNYEAQ (reference sequence). The CDR3 consists of 14 residues. This CDR3 is CASRADRAAGELFF. CDR3 DNA sequence: TGTGCTAGCAGAGCTGACAGGGCAGCCGGGGAGCTGTTTTTT.

The V and J genes are TRBV7-8 and TRBJ1-6; no clear D. Germline V gene sequence: CDR1 SGHVS, CDR2 FQNEAQ. Trimming pared 2 bases from V and 10 bases from J, leaving 15 bases between. This CDR3 contains 15 residues. The CDR3 spells CASSLPRVPGSPLHF. CDR3 nucleotides: TGTGCCAGCAGCTTACCTCGGGTCCCAGGATCACCCCTCCACTTT.

The chain uses TRBV7-3 and TRBJ2-1; 13 nucleotides line up with TRBD2. The CDR3 runs to 16 residues. Germline CDR1 reads SGHTA; CDR2 reads FQGTGA. V was pared by 5 bases and J by 10 bases, with 11 bases of the junction left unmatched. The CDR3 region is CASSTDRLAGGREQFF. The CDR3 bases are TGTGCCAGCAGCACCGACCGACTAGCGGGAGGTCGCGAGCAGTTCTTC.

This clone appeared once. The V call is TRBV30, the J call TRBJ2-7; 7 bases agree with TRBD2. V lost 1 base and J lost 2; bases outside the gene matches: 2. Germline-derived CDR1 and CDR2 are GTSNPN and SVGIG (reference sequence). There are 13 residues in the CDR3. The CDR3 loop reads CAWSGLAAYEQYF. CDR3 sequence (DNA): TGTGCCTGGAGTGGACTAGCAGCCTACGAGCAGTACTTC.

The rearrangement links TRBV7-8 to TRBJ2-3, with 7 bases lining up with TRBD1. CDR1 is SGHVS and CDR2 is FQNEAQ in the germline V gene. V was pared by 5 bases and J by 4 bases, with 12 bases of the junction left unmatched. The CDR3 totals 16 residues. The CDR3 is CASSIDTGVPADTQYF. DNA for the CDR3: TGTGCCAGCAGCATCGATACAGGGGTCCCCGCAGATACGCAGTATTTT.

The genes are TRBV7-6 and TRBJ2-3; unclear D gene. V was pared by 4 bases and J by 2 bases, with 13 bases between. The CDR3 consists of 15 residues. Germline lookup yields CDR1 SGHVS and CDR2 FNYEAQ. CDR3 amino acids: CASSYGPMNTDTQYF. CDR3 DNA sequence: TGTGCCAGCAGCTACGGACCGATGAACACAGATACGCAGTATTTT.

The chain couples TRBV9 to TRBJ1-3; no definite D call. CDR3 length equals 15 residues. Trimming shortened V by 0 bases and J by 0 bases, and 7 bases separated the two germline ends. Germline V gene sequence: CDR1 SGDLS, CDR2 YYNGEE. In DNA, the CDR3 is TGTGCCAGCAGCGTAGGAGGATACTCTGGAAACACCATATATTTT. Its translation: CASSVGGYSGNTIYF.

The V gene is TRBV6-1, the J gene TRBJ1-5; D is uncertain. Trimming shortened V by 7 bases and J by 4 bases, and 11 bases separated the two germline ends. The length of the CDR3 is 13 residues. Looked up from germline, CDR1 is MNHNS and CDR2 is SASEGT. For the CDR3, the DNA is TGTGCCAGCACTCGTTCAGCAAATCAGCCCCAGCATTTT. Translation gives CASTRSANQPQHF.

The table lists this clone with a few counts. V usage is TRBV9 and J usage is TRBJ1-5, with TRBD1 as a possible D gene (5 bases). The V gene's germline CDR1 is SGDLS and CDR2 YYNGEE. This CDR3 contains 16 residues. Trimming took off 4 bases at V and 0 bases at J, with 14 bases between the two ends. The CDR3 sequence is CASSPGTGLSNQPQHF. The CDR3 coding sequence is TGTGCCAGCAGCCCAGGCACGGGGCTTAGCAATCAGCCCCAGCATTTT.

The chain couples TRBV6-4 to TRBJ1-2; D is perhaps TRBD1 (6 bases). This CDR3 spans 13 amino acids. The V gene's germline CDR1 is MRHNA and CDR2 SNTAGT. With 2 bases removed from V and 4 bases from J, the gap between germline ends came to 8 bases. The CDR3 reads CASSDGQLYGYTF. The CDR3 region has the DNA TGTGCCAGCAGTGACGGACAGCTCTATGGCTACACCTTC.

The chain has TRBV19 and TRBJ2-3; TRBD2 matches at 7 bases. Germline CDR1 reads LNHDA; CDR2 reads SQIVND (reference sequence). Unmatched junction bases numbered 6, after V lost 6 bases and J lost 6 bases. The CDR3 is 13 amino acids. In DNA, the CDR3 is TGTGCCAGTAGCCCGGGAGGAGGGGATACGCAGTATTTT. Its protein is CASSPGGGDTQYF.

The CDR3 region has the DNA TGCGCCAGCAGCCAGGCACTAACCGATACTTGGAATGAGCAGTTCTTC. Translated, it gives CASSQALTDTWNEQFF. This chain links TRBV4-1 with TRBJ2-1; unclear D gene. The germline V and J ends were trimmed by 3 bases and 7 bases, with 19 bases remaining between them. The CDR3 has 16 amino acids. Germline V gives CDR1 MGHRA, CDR2 YSYEKL.

The chain has TRBV2 and TRBJ1-1; D is undetermined. CDR1 SNHLY and CDR2 FYNNEI come from the germline V gene. Trimming shortened V by 3 bases and J by 3 bases, and 11 bases separated the two germline ends. The CDR3 consists of 14 residues. CDR3 sequence reads: CASSDIWQHTEAFF. In DNA, the CDR3 is TGTGCCAGCAGTGATATTTGGCAGCACACTGAAGCTTTCTTT. The full variable domain, with the rest looked up from reference TRBV2 and TRBJ1-1, is EPEVTQTPSHQVTQMGQEVILRCVPISNHLYFYWYRQILGQKVEFLVSFYNNEISEKSEIFDDQFSVERPDGSNFTLKIRSTKLEDSAMYFCASSDIWQHTEAFFGQGTRLTVV.

V usage is TRBV5-1 and J usage is TRBJ2-1, with no clear D. Germline V gene sequence: CDR1 SGHRS, CDR2 YFSETQ. The CDR3 covers 12 residues. V lost 4 bases to trimming and J lost 6 bases, with 8 bases between them. The CDR3 loop reads CASSDLGNEQFF. CDR3 DNA: TGCGCCAGCAGCGACTTGGGCAATGAGCAGTTCTTC. Supplemented by reference TRBV5-1 and TRBJ2-1, the full variable domain reads KAGVTQTPRYLIKTRGQQVTLSCSPISGHRSVSWYQQTPGQGLQFLFEYFSETQRNKGNFPGRFSGRQFSNSRSEMNVSTLELGDSALYLCASSDLGNEQFFGPGTRLTVL.